The next 28 T cell receptor beta chains were all read from a single sample in a study of cytomegalovirus exposure and HLA in healthy donors. The PCR was carried out with 60 Vbeta primers and 13 Jbeta primers. TCRdb's table, derived via immunoSEQ multiplex PCR, lists solely in-frame clones and lacks some. Found here are some 87,000 clones, 60% to 80% of them singletons; the top ten hold under 8%. The specimen was PBMCs. These receptors were taken from a man aged 50-60 years in good health and CMV-seropositive.

The gene calls are TRBV9 and TRBJ2-7; D not resolved. The ends were cut back, 0 bases at V and 3 bases at J, with 19 bases in the middle. There are 17 residues in the CDR3. Germline CDR1 SGDLS, CDR2 YYNGEE. The CDR3 DNA follows: TGTGCCAGCAGCGTAGGCCCATCCCAAATGGGCCTCTACGAGCAGTACTTC. It encodes CASSVGPSQMGLYEQYF.

This clone showed up just a few times. CDR3 DNA: TGTGCCAGCAATTCCGGGACAGTAAATCAGCCCCAGCATTTT. It specifies CASNSGTVNQPQHF. The chain joins TRBV28 to TRBJ1-5; the match to TRBD1 covers 7 bases. V was pared by 7 bases and J by 4 bases, with 7 bases of the junction left unmatched. The CDR3 is 14 amino acids. Germline CDR1 is MDHEN and CDR2 is SYDVKM.

The chain combines TRBV6-1 with TRBJ1-6, with TRBD1 identical over 8 bases. Germline V lookup: CDR1 MNHNS, CDR2 SASEGT. Trimming at V came to 7 bases and at J to 10 bases, leaving 6 bases not matched to a gene. The CDR3 has 13 residues. CDR3 nucleotide sequence: TGTGCCAGCATCGACAGGGGTGACTCACCCCTCCACTTT. This translates into CASIDRGDSPLHF.

This rearrangement joins TRBV7-6 to TRBJ2-1, with D possibly TRBD2 on 6 matching bases. CDR1 and CDR2 from the germline V gene are SGHVS and FNYEAQ. The CDR3 spans 15 residues. Trimming pared 4 bases from V and 0 bases from J, leaving 10 bases between. CDR3 sequence (DNA): TGTGCCAGCAGCTGGGACGGGAGCTCCTACAATGAGCAGTTCTTC. Its protein is CASSWDGSSYNEQFF.

The count of this clone is one. This sequence joins TRBV7-2 and TRBJ1-2, with a possible D match to TRBD1 (5 bases). V shed 3 bases and J shed 8 bases, with 13 bases lying between them. The CDR3 length is 13 residues. CDR1 is SGHTA, CDR2 FQGNSA, per germline. This CDR3 reads CASSFDRSLGYTF. CDR3 in DNA: TGTGCCAGCAGCTTTGACAGATCCCTCGGCTACACCTTC.

The V and J genes are TRBV14 and TRBJ2-3; tentative D call: TRBD2 (7 bases). V was clipped by 6 bases and J by 5 bases, with 15 bases between them. In germline, CDR1 is SGHDN, CDR2 FVKESK. The CDR3 runs 14 residues. CDR3 sequence (DNA): TGTGCCAGCAGACGTGCGGGGGCTGGAGATACGCAGTATTTT. Amino acid sequence: CASRRAGAGDTQYF.

This clone was detected only a few times. The chain employs TRBV7-9 and TRBJ2-1, with 10 bases fitting TRBD1. V lost 5 bases, J lost 3 bases, and 10 bases stayed unmatched. CDR3 size: 17 residues. Germline loops: CDR1 SEHNR, CDR2 FQNEAQ (reference sequence). The DNA of the CDR3 is TGTGCCAGCAGCCGGGACAGGGGTCCGACCCTCTACAATGAGCAGTTCTTC. This gives the protein CASSRDRGPTLYNEQFF.

This chain joins TRBV2 and TRBJ1-6; D not certain. The CDR3 has 15 residues. Between the trimmed V and J ends, which lost 2 bases and 10 bases, there was a span of 15 bases. Per germline, CDR1 SNHLY and CDR2 FYNNEI. The CDR3 nucleotides read TGTGCCAGCAGTGAAATAGCTACGGCCCAGTCACCCCTCCACTTT. Its protein is CASSEIATAQSPLHF.

CDR3 bases: TGTGCCAGCAGCGGGGACAGGGCGGGAGGAACTAATGAAAAACTGTTTTTT. Translating gives CASSGDRAGGTNEKLFF. The chain has TRBV9 and TRBJ1-4; 9 bases match TRBD1. The V and J ends lost 3 bases and 1 base, in that order; junction bases with no gene match: 7. CDR3 size: 17 residues. Germline V gene sequence: CDR1 SGDLS, CDR2 YYNGEE.

The CDR3 DNA is TGTGCCATCAGTGAGACTAGCGGGGGTCTGGAGCAGTTCTTC. The encoded protein is CAISETSGGLEQFF. This rearrangement joins TRBV10-3 to TRBJ2-1; TRBD2 matches at 11 bases. CDR3 length: 14 amino acids. V lost 2 bases, J lost 10 bases, and 4 bases stayed unmatched. Per germline, CDR1 ENHRY and CDR2 SYGVKD.

This clone appeared once. The rearrangement uses TRBV7-8 and TRBJ2-5; weak D call: TRBD2 (6 bases). Trimming stripped 4 bases from V and 2 bases from J, with 8 bases between. The CDR3 loop spans 13 amino acids. Looked up from germline, CDR1 is SGHVS and CDR2 is FQNEAQ. CDR3 sequence reads: CASSYREQETQYF. The CDR3 bases are TGTGCCAGCAGCTACCGGGAGCAAGAGACCCAGTACTTC.

The rearrangement links TRBV7-6 to TRBJ1-2; D possibly corresponds to TRBD1 (5 bases). The CDR3 sequence is 13 residues long. The V gene's germline CDR1 is SGHVS and CDR2 FNYEAQ. The V gene lost 5 bases and the J gene lost 0 bases, with 7 bases spanning the gap. The CDR3 region is CASSGASNYGYTF. The CDR3 DNA is TGTGCCAGCAGCGGGGCCTCTAACTATGGCTACACCTTC.

For the CDR3, the DNA is TGTGCCAGCAGCCCCAAGGGAGGGTTTGAGCAGTACTTC. It is translated as CASSPKGGFEQYF. This chain connects TRBV7-9 to TRBJ2-7, with TRBD2 identical over 7 bases. With V trimmed by 5 bases and J by 7 bases, 8 bases remained unmatched. Germline CDR1 and CDR2: SEHNR and FQNEAQ (reference sequence). The length of the CDR3 is 13 residues.

The V gene is TRBV7-2, the J gene TRBJ2-5; D perhaps matches TRBD2 (5 bases). The ends were cut back, 1 base at V and 5 bases at J, with 8 bases in the middle. The CDR3 has 13 residues. Germline CDR1 reads SGHTA; CDR2 reads FQGNSA. CDR3 protein: CASSLVEEETQYF. For the CDR3, the DNA is TGTGCCAGCAGCTTAGTGGAGGAGGAGACCCAGTACTTC.

Only one count was recorded for this clone. The chain joins TRBV30 to TRBJ1-2; D is ambiguous. V gave up 5 bases and J gave up 8 bases, with 9 bases separating them. Looked up from germline, CDR1 is GTSNPN and CDR2 is SVGIG (reference sequence). This CDR3 contains 10 residues. The CDR3 region has the DNA TGTGCCTGGGGCGAACTAGGCTACACCTTC. Protein: CAWGELGYTF.

This chain uses TRBV5-1 with TRBJ2-5; 8 nucleotides align to TRBD1. The J segment lost 5 bases and the V segment lost 4 bases, leaving 13 bases of the junction unmatched. This CDR3 comprises 16 residues. Germline-derived CDR1 and CDR2 are SGHRS and YFSETQ. CDR3 nucleotide sequence: TGCGCCAGCAGCCCGACGGGGACAGGTTGGGGGGAGACCCAGTACTTC. It is translated as CASSPTGTGWGETQYF.

V and J are TRBV5-1 and TRBJ2-4, with a tentative D call TRBD1 (5 bases). CDR1 is SGHRS, CDR2 YFSETQ, per germline. The V gene lost 0 bases and the J gene lost 5 bases, with 9 bases spanning the gap. The CDR3 totals 14 residues. The CDR3 region is CASSLEGLENIQYF. The CDR3, as DNA: TGCGCCAGCAGCTTGGAGGGGCTAGAAAACATTCAGTACTTC.

Turning to this clone: Other DNA sequences in the same sample also yield this CDR3. V and J are TRBV27 and TRBJ1-1; 7 bases line up with TRBD1. There are 14 residues in the CDR3. Trimming cost V 2 bases and J 1 base; bases outside gene matches: 1. Germline assignment: CDR1 MNHEY and CDR2 SMNVEV (reference sequence). The CDR3 loop is CASSLGTANTEAFF. For the CDR3, the DNA is TGTGCCAGCAGTTTAGGGACAGCGAACACTGAAGCTTTCTTT.

V is TRBV5-4 and J is TRBJ1-2; perhaps TRBD1 as D (5 bases). The ends were cut back, 4 bases at V and 5 bases at J, with 12 bases in the middle. CDR3 size: 13 residues. Germline CDR1 is SGHNT and CDR2 is YYREEE (reference sequence). CDR3 sequence (DNA): TGTGCCAGCAGCCGCGACAGTTTATATGGCTACACCTTC. Translating gives CASSRDSLYGYTF. The entire variable domain, with the rest obtained from reference TRBV5-4 and TRBJ1-2, is as follows: ETGVTQSPTHLIKTRGQQVTLRCSSQSGHNTVSWYQQALGQGPQFIFQYYREEENGRGNFPPRFSGLQFPNYSSELNVNALELDDSALYLCASSRDSLYGYTFGSGTRLTVV.

The chain links TRBV7-9 to TRBJ1-5, with TRBD1 identical over 7 bases. CDR3 length equals 15 residues. V lost 5 bases and J lost 2; bases outside the gene matches: 6. Germline-derived CDR1 and CDR2 are SEHNR and FQNEAQ (reference sequence). The CDR3 sequence is CASSTSDRGNQPQHF. CDR3 nucleotide sequence: TGTGCCAGCAGCACCAGTGACAGGGGCAATCAGCCCCAGCATTTT.

The V and J genes are TRBV4-3 and TRBJ2-3; D remains ambiguous. Germline assignment: CDR1 LGHNA and CDR2 YSLEER. Trimming pared 6 bases from V and 0 bases from J, leaving 7 bases between. The CDR3 extends over 13 amino acids. The CDR3 loop is CASRQISTDTQYF. CDR3 DNA: TGCGCCAGCAGGCAAATAAGCACAGATACGCAGTATTTT.

The CDR3 region has the DNA TGTGCCAGCAGCGACAGTTTGGAGACCCAGTACTTC. This translates into CASSDSLETQYF. The J gene is TRBJ2-5, the V gene TRBV7-9, with D possibly matching TRBD1 (5 bases). V dropped 5 bases and J dropped 5 bases, with 9 bases sitting between them. This CDR3 comprises 12 residues. The germline gives CDR1 SEHNR, CDR2 FQNEAQ (reference sequence).

The rearrangement uses TRBV7-9 and TRBJ1-5; maybe TRBD1 (6 bases). Germline loops: CDR1 SEHNR, CDR2 FQNEAQ (reference sequence). The CDR3 extends over 17 amino acids. Trimming removed 4 bases at V and 3 bases at J, with 19 bases between. Here the CDR3 DNA reads TGTGCCAGCAGCTCATCCCTGGCAGGGGAGTACAATCAGCCCCAGCATTTT. Protein: CASSSSLAGEYNQPQHF.

The chain combines TRBV7-3 with TRBJ2-1; D uncertain. V lost 3 bases and J lost 6, with 9 bases in between. The CDR3 contains 13 residues. Germline-derived CDR1 and CDR2 are SGHTA and FQGTGA. The CDR3 DNA is TGTGCCAGCAGCTTGGGCCAATCCAATGAGCAGTTCTTC. This encodes CASSLGQSNEQFF.

The V and J genes are TRBV5-6 and TRBJ1-2; the D is unclear. V lost 0 bases to trimming and J lost 8 bases, with 11 bases between them. CDR3 length: 13 residues. Germline V gene lookup returns CDR1 SGHDT and CDR2 YYEEEE. The CDR3 nucleotides read TGTGCCAGCAGCTTGGAGGATTCAGGAGGCTACACCTTC. Translation: CASSLEDSGGYTF.

This rearrangement joins TRBV7-2 to TRBJ2-2; 7 nucleotides match TRBD1. The CDR3 loop spans 16 amino acids. CDR1 is SGHTA and CDR2 is FQGNSA in the germline V gene. The V segment lost 3 bases and the J segment 6 bases; nucleotides outside the gene matches: 10. In DNA, the CDR3 is TGTGCCAGCAGCTTTGACAGGGCCAAGGTTGCCGGGGAGCTGTTTTTT. It yields the protein CASSFDRAKVAGELFF.

The rearrangement links TRBV5-1 to TRBJ1-1; TRBD1 aligns across 7 bases. The CDR3 totals 14 residues. The junction had 13 bases not matched to a gene; V was cut back by 4 bases and J by 10 bases. Looked up from germline, CDR1 is SGHRS and CDR2 is YFSETQ. The CDR3 DNA is TGCGCCAGCAGCATAGACGACAGGGAGAGTGGAGCTTTCTTT. It is translated as CASSIDDRESGAFF.

V gene TRBV7-3 combines with J gene TRBJ2-2, with 9 positions matching TRBD2. Germline CDR1 SGHTA, CDR2 FQGTGA. CDR3 length: 19 amino acids. J was trimmed by 3 bases and V by 5 bases; bases with no gene match: 16. In DNA form, the CDR3 reads TGTGCCAGCAGCCCCTCCCTGGGCGGGGGGGCCAGGTACACCGGGGAGCTGTTTTTT. The encoded protein is CASSPSLGGGARYTGELFF.